This record concerns one TCR beta chain sequence. The sample originates from a study of cytomegalovirus exposure and HLA in healthy donors. CDR1 and CDR2 (germline): SGDLS, YYNGEE. Trimming pared 2 bases from V and 0 bases from J, leaving 6 bases between. There are 14 residues in the CDR3. PCR was performed using 60 Vbeta and 13 Jbeta primers. Generated by immunoSEQ multiplex PCR, the TCRdb table keeps only in-frame clones and is missing some. The sample holds about 120,000 clones, around 63% seen once. This rearrangement joins TRBV9 to TRBJ2-4, with D unresolved. Source material: PBMCs. The sequence came from a man aged 40-55 years in good health and CMV-seropositive. The CDR3: CASSVFLAKNIQYF. In DNA, the CDR3 is TGTGCCAGCAGCGTTTTTCTAGCCAAAAACATTCAGTACTTC. Complete variable domain (other parts from reference TRBV9 and TRBJ2-4): DSGVTQTPKHLITATGQRVTLRCSPRSGDLSVYWYQQSLDQGLQFLIQYYNGEERAKGNILERFSAQQFPDLHSELNLSSLELGDSALYFCASSVFLAKNIQYFGAGTRLSVL.